Listed below are T cell receptor beta chains from one sample, sequenced in a study of cytomegalovirus exposure and HLA in healthy donors. Generated by immunoSEQ multiplex PCR, the TCRdb table keeps only in-frame clones and is missing some. The sample yields 100,000 or so clones, of which the top ten take up around 0.6%. The sample was PBMCs. The receptors derive from a man between 45 and 60 years old in good health and CMV-seronegative. Each CDR3 is given with its conserved first and last residue. D genes are given only for firm matches.

len	v_gene	d_gene	j_gene	CDR3aa	CDR3nt
17	TRBV27	-	TRBJ1-1	CASSGSGTTRGSTEAFF	TGTGCCAGCAGTGGGTCCGGGACTACGAGGGGGAGCACTGAAGCTTTCTTT
15	TRBV19	-	TRBJ2-7	CASSIKAGVFYEQYF	TGTGCCAGTAGTATAAAGGCAGGGGTTTTCTACGAGCAGTACTTC
15	TRBV4-2	TRBD2	TRBJ2-1	CASSQAGTSGGLGFF	TGTGCCAGCAGCCAAGCCGGGACTAGCGGGGGCCTCGGGTTCTTC
14	TRBV5-6	-	TRBJ2-7	CASSPTPVSYEQYF	TGTGCCAGCAGCCCGACTCCCGTCTCCTACGAGCAGTACTTC
16	TRBV29-1	-	TRBJ1-1	CSVVGGVGNWNTEAFF	TGCAGCGTTGTGGGGGGAGTCGGAAATTGGAACACTGAAGCTTTCTTT
15	TRBV4-1	-	TRBJ1-2	CASSQVVGLAYGYTF	TGCGCCAGCAGCCAAGTTGTTGGGCTTGCCTATGGCTACACCTTC
14	TRBV27	-	TRBJ1-1	CASSPPGVNTEAFF	TGTGCCAGCAGTCCGCCCGGAGTGAACACTGAAGCTTTCTTT
14	TRBV12-5	-	TRBJ2-3	CASGLGGATDTQYF	TGTGCTAGTGGTTTGGGCGGGGCCACAGATACGCAGTATTTT
14	TRBV6-6	TRBD1	TRBJ2-7	CASVLDRQSYEQYF	TGTGCCAGCGTTTTGGACAGGCAAAGCTACGAGCAGTACTTC
15	TRBV29-1	TRBD1	TRBJ2-5	CSGRGQGAPHGTQYF	TGCAGCGGGCGTGGGCAGGGGGCCCCCCACGGGACCCAGTACTTC
17	TRBV5-4	-	TRBJ1-1	CASSLGVVGLSNTEAFF	TGTGCCAGCAGCTTGGGAGTCGTGGGACTTTCAAACACTGAAGCTTTCTTT
15	TRBV5-1	TRBD1	TRBJ1-2	CASSLDTGGTDGYTF	TGCGCCAGCAGCTTGGATACAGGGGGCACGGATGGCTACACCTTC
15	TRBV7-2	-	TRBJ1-2	CASSLESGANYGYTF	TGTGCCAGCAGCTTAGAATCAGGCGCTAACTATGGCTACACCTTC
16	TRBV6-6	-	TRBJ2-3	CASSYHPGKRTDTQYF	TGTGCCAGCAGTTACCACCCGGGGAAGAGGACAGATACGCAGTATTTT
15	TRBV4-3	TRBD1	TRBJ1-2	CASSPRTGANYGYTF	TGCGCCAGCAGCCCGAGGACAGGAGCTAACTATGGCTACACCTTC
14	TRBV9	TRBD2	TRBJ2-1	CASGPSGVYNEQFF	TGTGCCAGCGGTCCTAGCGGGGTTTACAATGAGCAGTTCTTC
16	TRBV29-1	TRBD1	TRBJ2-2	CSVALWTGGSIGELFF	TGCAGCGTTGCCCTCTGGACAGGGGGCTCTATCGGGGAGCTGTTTTTT
13	TRBV4-1	TRBD1	TRBJ1-2	CASSLGQNYGYTF	TGCGCCAGCAGCCTGGGACAGAACTATGGCTACACCTTC
14	TRBV7-7	-	TRBJ2-2	CASSSLRGPGELFF	TGTGCTAGCAGCTCTCTCCGCGGGCCCGGGGAGCTGTTTTTT
16	TRBV7-9	TRBD2	TRBJ2-5	CASSLRGTSGLWAQYF	TGTGCCAGCAGCTTACGAGGGACTAGCGGGCTGTGGGCCCAGTACTTC
14	TRBV7-2	TRBD1	TRBJ1-4	CASSLQGENEKLFF	TGTGCCAGCAGCCTACAGGGGGAGAATGAAAAACTGTTTTTT
15	TRBV5-1	-	TRBJ1-1	CASSLVPGSRGEAFF	TGCGCCAGCAGCTTGGTTCCAGGCTCAAGGGGTGAAGCTTTCTTT
12	TRBV6-5	-	TRBJ2-3	CASSPLEGTQYF	TGTGCCAGCAGTCCCCTTGAGGGTACGCAGTATTTT
16	TRBV6-1	TRBD1	TRBJ2-1	CASSEGAGGAYNEQFF	TGTGCCAGCAGTGAAGGGGCAGGGGGCGCCTACAATGAGCAGTTCTTC
17	TRBV9	TRBD1	TRBJ1-1	CASSAWDREESHTEAFF	TGTGCCAGCAGCGCCTGGGACAGGGAAGAAAGCCACACTGAAGCTTTCTTT
14	TRBV5-6	-	TRBJ1-1	CASSLGDRTIEAFF	TGTGCCAGCAGCTTAGGAGACAGGACAATTGAAGCTTTCTTT
19	TRBV19	TRBD1	TRBJ1-5	CASSTDRGSAADSNQPQHF	TGTGCCAGTAGTACGGACAGGGGGTCCGCCGCCGATAGCAATCAGCCCCAGCATTTT
14	TRBV6-5	TRBD2	TRBJ2-1	CASSFGTTYNEQFF	TGTGCCAGCAGTTTTGGGACTACCTACAATGAGCAGTTCTTC
16	TRBV2	-	TRBJ2-7	CASSDSGGYYSYEQYF	TGTGCCAGCAGTGATTCCGGGGGTTACTACTCCTACGAGCAGTACTTC
16	TRBV5-6	TRBD2	TRBJ2-3	CASSFLAGGRTDTQYF	TGTGCCAGCAGCTTCTTAGCGGGAGGGAGAACAGATACGCAGTATTTT
15	TRBV4-1	-	TRBJ2-1	CASSQEGTPANEQFF	TGCGCCAGCAGCCAAGAAGGAACGCCAGCGAATGAGCAGTTCTTC
14	TRBV6-1	-	TRBJ2-1	CASSAGTAPGEQFF	TGTGCCAGCAGCGCGGGGACAGCGCCAGGGGAGCAGTTCTTC
19	TRBV5-4	TRBD2	TRBJ2-3	CASSPRLAGGLTSTDTQYF	TGTGCCAGCAGCCCGCGACTAGCGGGGGGCCTAACTAGCACAGATACGCAGTATTTT
14	TRBV7-9	TRBD1	TRBJ2-5	CASSPWTGKETQYF	TGTGCCAGCAGCCCGTGGACAGGGAAAGAGACCCAGTACTTC
14	TRBV18	-	TRBJ2-3	CASSPSEAVDTQYF	TGTGCCAGCTCACCATCGGAGGCGGTGGATACGCAGTATTTT
12	TRBV2	-	TRBJ1-2	CASRVRVNGYTF	TGTGCCAGCAGAGTCAGGGTTAATGGCTACACCTTC
16	TRBV4-1	TRBD2	TRBJ2-1	CASSQDRLAGDNEQFF	TGCGCCAGCAGCCAAGACCGACTAGCGGGAGACAATGAGCAGTTCTTC
16	TRBV5-6	TRBD2	TRBJ2-7	CASSRGVGLAGAEQYF	TGTGCCAGTTCACGTGGGGTGGGGCTAGCGGGGGCCGAGCAGTACTTC
15	TRBV5-4	TRBD2	TRBJ2-5	CASSLERGGRETQYF	TGTGCCAGCAGCTTGGAGCGGGGGGGCCGGGAGACCCAGTACTTC
13	TRBV11-2	-	TRBJ2-3	CASRQASVGTQYF	TGTGCCAGCAGGCAGGCCTCGGTGGGTACGCAGTATTTT
18	TRBV11-3	TRBD2	TRBJ2-7	CASSLYSGTSGPRYEQYF	TGTGCCAGCAGCCTCTACTCCGGGACTAGCGGGCCTCGCTACGAGCAGTACTTC
13	TRBV2	-	TRBJ1-1	CASMSQGNTEAFF	TGTGCCAGCATGTCTCAGGGGAACACTGAAGCTTTCTTT
14	TRBV5-1	-	TRBJ2-1	CASSLDSHSNEQFF	TGCGCCAGCAGCTTGGATTCGCACAGCAATGAGCAGTTCTTC
14	TRBV5-6	-	TRBJ2-4	CASSLTSGLNIQYF	TGTGCCAGCAGCTTGACCTCAGGATTAAACATTCAGTACTTC
15	TRBV6-5	TRBD2	TRBJ2-7	CASNKGGGGNYEQYF	TGTGCCAGCAACAAGGGTGGGGGGGGAAACTACGAGCAGTACTTC
13	TRBV7-3	-	TRBJ1-5	CASSRGGNRPQHF	TGTGCCAGCAGCCGGGGAGGCAATCGGCCCCAGCATTTT
17	TRBV18	TRBD2	TRBJ2-7	CASSPYGGEREAYEQYF	TGTGCCAGCTCACCGTACGGAGGGGAGCGGGAGGCCTACGAGCAGTACTTC
17	TRBV5-1	TRBD1	TRBJ2-2	CASRFGTGGPDTGELFF	TGCGCCAGCAGGTTTGGGACAGGGGGACCGGACACCGGGGAGCTGTTTTTT
16	TRBV6-1	TRBD2	TRBJ2-5	CASSEGSSGAWETQYF	TGTGCCAGCAGTGAAGGAAGCAGCGGGGCATGGGAGACCCAGTACTTC
14	TRBV5-4	-	TRBJ2-5	CASNGQNIQETQYF	TGTGCCAGCAATGGACAGAACATCCAAGAGACCCAGTACTTC
15	TRBV6-5	-	TRBJ2-7	CASRYRNPGSYEQYF	TGTGCCAGCCGATACAGAAATCCCGGCTCCTACGAGCAGTACTTC
11	TRBV6-1	-	TRBJ1-5	CASLSGGPQHF	TGTGCCAGCCTCTCGGGGGGGCCCCAGCATTTT
14	TRBV7-9	-	TRBJ2-7	CASSLGALMDEQYF	TGTGCCAGCAGCTTAGGGGCACTCATGGACGAGCAGTACTTC
15	TRBV9	-	TRBJ2-1	CASSPRAAPYNEQFF	TGTGCCAGCAGCCCCAGAGCGGCCCCCTACAATGAGCAGTTCTTC
12	TRBV30	TRBD2	TRBJ2-7	CARGTGGYEQYF	TGTGCCCGCGGGACGGGGGGCTACGAGCAGTACTTC